Presented here are 27 T cell receptor beta chains from one specimen sequenced in a study of neurological immune-mediated disorders. Time point in this sample: longitudinal time-point 3. Via MiXCR, TCRdb re-called the 5' RACE reads, giving one row per CDR3 protein. The sample lists approximately 47,000 distinct CDR3 sequences, 13% occurring once. Sequenced sample: PBMCs. The receptors stem from a man aged 25 to 40 in good health.

This clonotype was counted at least ten times. This chain joins TRBV28 and TRBJ1-1; D remains unclear. The CDR3 covers 14 residues. Germline assignment: CDR1 MDHEN and CDR2 SYDVKM. V lost 6 bases to trimming and J lost 0 bases, with 11 bases between them. The DNA for the CDR3 is TGTGCCAGCAGCTCGGACGGATTGAACACTGAAGCTTTCTTT. This gives the protein CASSSDGLNTEAFF.

This clonotype was picked up many times. The V call is TRBV12-3 or TRBV12-4, the J call TRBJ2-1, with D perhaps TRBD2 (6 bases). The CDR3 length is 14 residues. V shed 6 bases and J shed 4 bases, with 13 bases lying between them. The CDR3 protein is CASRRGSFYNEQFF. For the CDR3, the DNA is TGTGCCAGCAGGCGGGGTAGCTTTTACAATGAGCAGTTCTTC.

This clonotype was found many times. The gene calls are TRBV7-6 and TRBJ2-5, with TRBD1 identical over 9 bases. J gave up 4 bases and V 1 base, and 4 bases lay outside the gene matches. Per germline, CDR1 SGHVS and CDR2 FNYEAQ. The CDR3 covers 15 residues. The CDR3, as DNA: TGTGCCAGCAGCTTAGGGCCGGGACAGGGAGAGACCCAGTACTTC. Translated, it gives CASSLGPGQGETQYF. The full variable domain, completed using reference TRBV7-6 and TRBJ2-5, is GAGVSQSPRYKVTKRGQDVALRCDPISGHVSLYWYRQALGQGPEFLTYFNYEAQQDKSGLPNDRFSAERPEGSISTLTIQRTEQRDSAMYRCASSLGPGQGETQYFGPGTRLLVL.

Note on this clonotype: This sequence may be a read error, since a much larger clone differs from it by one base. For the CDR3, the DNA is TGTGCCAGCAGCCCTTTCGGGAAGGAAGATACGCAGTATTTT. This codes for CASSPFGKEDTQYF. The chain has TRBV7-9 and TRBJ2-3, with a tentative D call TRBD2 (5 bases). Trimming left V 5 bases short and J 5 bases short, with 14 bases between. The CDR3 contains 14 residues. Germline assignment: CDR1 SEHNR and CDR2 FQNEAQ (reference sequence).

This clonotype showed up many times. The rearrangement links TRBV5-1 to TRBJ2-2; D gene unclear. V was clipped by 2 bases and J by 4 bases, with 9 bases between them. The CDR3 is 14 amino acids. Germline CDR1 and CDR2: SGHRS and YFSETQ. CDR3 in amino acids: CASSLLLRTGELFF. The CDR3 DNA is TGCGCCAGCAGCTTACTCCTCCGCACCGGGGAGCTGTTTTTT.

This clonotype was found many times. The chain uses TRBV10-3 and TRBJ2-7, with 7 bases aligning to TRBD1. The V gene's germline CDR1 is ENHRY and CDR2 SYGVKD. CDR3 size: 17 residues. V lost 0 bases to trimming and J lost 1 base; unmatched junction nucleotides: 9. CDR3: CAISESLTGPSSYEQYF. Written as DNA, the CDR3 is TGTGCCATCAGTGAGTCGTTGACAGGGCCATCATCCTACGAGCAGTACTTC.

Of note for this clonotype: Its ends do not fully match the called genes, so a read error is possible. The V call is TRBV29-1, the J call TRBJ2-7; 9 bases map to TRBD1. Germline V gene data show CDR1 as SQVTM and CDR2 as ANQGSEA. This CDR3 region has 13 residues. This CDR3 is CSVGDRDAYEHYF. The CDR3 coding sequence is TGCAGCGTGGGGGACAGGGATGCCTACGAGCACTACTTC.

A remark on this clonotype: This sequence may be a read error, since a much larger clone differs from it by one base. The chain employs TRBV6-5 and TRBJ2-1; D is unclear. Germline V gene lookup returns CDR1 MNHEY and CDR2 SVGAGI. CDR3 length: 15 amino acids. The V and J ends lost 6 bases and 2 bases respectively, with 14 bases between them. The CDR3 region has the DNA TGTGCCAGCAGGGTGGGAAAGGGTCCCTACAATGAGCAGTTCTTC. This encodes CASRVGKGPYNEQFF.

This clonotype was seen at least ten times. The chain joins TRBV15 to TRBJ1-3, with D possibly being TRBD1 (5 bases). Germline assignment: CDR1 LNHNV and CDR2 YYDKDF (reference sequence). CDR3 length: 17 amino acids. V lost 1 base to trimming and J lost 0 bases, with 13 bases between them. This CDR3 reads CATSRGQGRNSGNTIYF. CDR3 DNA: TGTGCCACCAGCAGAGGCCAGGGACGAAACTCTGGAAACACCATATATTTT.

This chain joins TRBV12-3 or TRBV12-4 and TRBJ1-1; unclear D gene. The CDR3 covers 17 residues. The V and J ends lost 7 bases and 1 base respectively, with 22 bases between them. This chain's CDR3 is CASTKNSLLLENTEAFF. In DNA, the CDR3 is TGTGCCAGCACCAAAAACAGTCTGCTCCTCGAGAACACTGAAGCTTTCTTT.

This clonotype was observed many times. This chain links TRBV2 with TRBJ2-1, with a possible D match to TRBD1 (6 bases). The V gene's germline CDR1 is SNHLY and CDR2 FYNNEI. Trimming cost V 6 bases and J 7 bases, with 10 bases left between them. The CDR3 has 12 amino acids. CDR3 nucleotide sequence: TGTGCCAGCAGAACAGGGTATAATGAGCAGTTCTTC. It is translated as CASRTGYNEQFF. Based on the CDR3 plus reference TRBV2 and TRBJ2-1, the full variable domain is EPEVTQTPSHQVTQMGQEVILRCVPISNHLYFYWYRQILGQKVEFLVSFYNNEISEKSEIFDDQFSVERPDGSNFTLKIRSTKLEDSAMYFCASRTGYNEQFFGPGTRLTVL.

This clonotype has at least ten counts. The chain couples TRBV11-2 to TRBJ1-1, with D possibly matching TRBD1 (6 bases). The CDR3 runs 14 residues. Germline loops: CDR1 SGHAT, CDR2 FQNNGV. V shed 4 bases and J shed 4 bases, with 13 bases lying between them. The CDR3 sequence is CASSYQSRGTEAFF. The DNA for the CDR3 is TGTGCCAGCAGCTACCAAAGCAGGGGCACTGAAGCTTTCTTT.

This clonotype has at least ten counts. This chain uses TRBV9 with TRBJ2-3; TRBD1 is a possible D gene (5 bases). Germline lookup yields CDR1 SGDLS and CDR2 YYNGEE. CDR3 length: 14 amino acids. Trimming took 0 bases from V and 4 from J, leaving 9 bases between them. CDR3 in DNA: TGTGCCAGCAGCGTAGATCAGGGTCCAGATACGCAGTATTTT. Amino acid sequence: CASSVDQGPDTQYF.

This clonotype has a count of ten or more. This sequence joins TRBV20-1 and TRBJ2-3; the D gene is possibly TRBD2 (5 bases). Trimming took 1 base from V and 6 from J, leaving 8 bases between them. The CDR3 consists of 12 residues. CDR1 and CDR2 (germline): DFQATT, SNEGSKA (reference sequence). The DNA of the CDR3 is TGCAGTGCTAGAGTTAGCGCTGATACGCAGTATTTT. Its protein is CSARVSADTQYF.

This clonotype has ten or more counts. As DNA, the CDR3 is TGTGCCAGCAGCCAGGCCCTGACGGGCTCCTACGAGCAGTACTTC. Protein product: CASSQALTGSYEQYF. This chain links TRBV4-2 with TRBJ2-7; D remains unclear. Germline values: CDR1 LGHNA, CDR2 YNFKEQ. V lost 3 bases and J lost 0, with 12 bases in between. The CDR3 has 15 residues.

The rearrangement joins TRBV5-5 to TRBJ2-1, with 7 bases that match TRBD1. From germline, CDR1 is SGHKS and CDR2 YYEKEE (reference sequence). The ends lost 4 bases at V and 0 bases at J; junction bases unmatched: 4. The CDR3 loop spans 15 amino acids. CDR3 coding DNA: TGTGCCAGCAGCGATCCAGGGGGCTCCTACAATGAGCAGTTCTTC. Its translation: CASSDPGGSYNEQFF.

Many counts were recorded for this clonotype. The rearrangement links TRBV5-1 to TRBJ2-5; the D is unclear. There are 15 residues in the CDR3. V lost 0 bases to trimming and J lost 2 bases, with 11 bases between them. Germline lookup yields CDR1 SGHRS and CDR2 YFSETQ. The CDR3 spells CASSLAVTRQETQYF. In DNA form, the CDR3 reads TGCGCCAGCAGCTTGGCGGTGACCAGGCAAGAGACCCAGTACTTC.

Many counts were recorded for this clonotype. The CDR3 DNA is TGCAGTGCTAGGCCCCCAGATCTGGGGGCCAATGAGCAGTTCTTC. Its protein product is CSARPPDLGANEQFF. The chain links TRBV20-1 to TRBJ2-1; possible D gene TRBD1, 6 bases. Germline values: CDR1 DFQATT, CDR2 SNEGSKA (reference sequence). CDR3 length: 15 residues. V lost 3 bases, J lost 6 bases, and 18 bases lay in between.

This clonotype was found a few times. The chain links TRBV7-2 to TRBJ2-5; 7 positions match TRBD2. V was clipped by 1 base and J by 2 bases; unmatched bases: 4. CDR1 and CDR2 (germline): SGHTA, FQGNSA. The CDR3 is made up of 15 amino acids. CDR3 in amino acids: CASSLDLAVQETQYF. CDR3 DNA: TGTGCCAGCAGCTTAGATCTAGCGGTACAAGAGACCCAGTACTTC.

On this clonotype: Being one base from a much bigger clone, this may be a read error. The chain couples TRBV20-1 to TRBJ2-1; D possibly corresponds to TRBD2 (7 bases). V was shortened by 7 bases and J by 8 bases, with 18 bases between the two germline ends. Germline CDR1 DFQATT, CDR2 SNEGSKA (reference sequence). There are 13 residues in the CDR3. CDR3 loop: CSVSRGRADEQFF. CDR3 bases: TGCAGTGTTAGTAGGGGGAGGGCCGATGAGCAGTTCTTC.

This clonotype was detected ten times or more. This rearrangement joins TRBV5-1 to TRBJ2-3; 13 bases align to TRBD2. CDR3 length equals 17 residues. Germline assignment: CDR1 SGHRS and CDR2 YFSETQ. V lost 4 bases, J lost 4 bases, and 9 bases stayed unmatched. The CDR3 DNA is TGCGCCAGCAGCCTAGGACTAGCGGGAGCTTCCGCAGATACGCAGTATTTT. It translates to CASSLGLAGASADTQYF.

This clonotype was seen repeatedly, ten times or more. The chain couples TRBV18 to TRBJ2-1, with 10 bases identical to TRBD2. With V trimmed by 5 bases and J by 6 bases, 7 bases remained unmatched. This CDR3 is built from 15 residues. The V gene's germline CDR1 is KGHSH and CDR2 LQKENI. DNA for the CDR3: TGTGCCAGCTCATCCACTAGCGGGATACGCAATGAGCAGTTCTTC. As protein: CASSSTSGIRNEQFF.

This clonotype came up many times. This chain links TRBV5-1 with TRBJ2-2; TRBD2 aligns across 7 bases. Germline loops: CDR1 SGHRS, CDR2 YFSETQ. The V segment lost 4 bases and the J segment 6 bases; nucleotides outside the gene matches: 6. This CDR3 spans 14 amino acids. CDR3 nucleotides: TGCGCCAGCAGCAGCGGGATCTGGCCCGGGGAGCTGTTTTTT. Encoded protein: CASSSGIWPGELFF.

The sample holds many counts of this clonotype. The chain is built from TRBV3-1 and TRBJ1-2; D is unresolved. Germline V gives CDR1 LGHDT, CDR2 YNNKEL (reference sequence). V lost 3 bases and J 1 base, leaving 9 bases between the germline ends. The CDR3 is made up of 14 amino acids. CDR3 loop: CASSHRTDNYGYTF. CDR3 sequence (DNA): TGTGCCAGCAGCCACAGGACGGATAACTATGGCTACACCTTC.

Ten or more counts support this clonotype. The genes are TRBV14 and TRBJ2-1; the match to TRBD2 covers 7 bases. The CDR3 runs to 15 residues. V was pared by 0 bases and J by 9 bases, with 8 bases of the junction left unmatched. Per germline, CDR1 SGHDN and CDR2 FVKESK. The DNA of the CDR3 is TGTGCCAGCAGCCAAGATCGGGCGGGAGCACCTGAGCAGTTCTTC. Protein sequence: CASSQDRAGAPEQFF.

This clonotype occurred many times. The chain is built from TRBV27 and TRBJ2-7, with D possibly being TRBD2 (6 bases). V lost 10 bases and J lost 6, with 19 bases in between. The CDR3 is 13 residues long. The germline CDR1 and CDR2 sequences are MNHEY and SMNVEV (reference sequence). The CDR3, as DNA: TGTGCCACCCAGACCGGGACTTCGTCCGAGCAGTACTTC. This codes for CATQTGTSSEQYF.

At least ten counts were recorded for this clonotype. The genes are TRBV2 and TRBJ2-5, with D maybe TRBD2 (5 bases). The CDR3 is made up of 14 amino acids. The V gene lost 3 bases and the J gene lost 3 bases, with 11 bases spanning the gap. The germline V gene encodes CDR1 SNHLY and CDR2 FYNNEI. CDR3 DNA: TGTGCCAGCAGTGACGCAGCGGCTGAAGAGACCCAGTACTTC. It yields the protein CASSDAAAEETQYF.